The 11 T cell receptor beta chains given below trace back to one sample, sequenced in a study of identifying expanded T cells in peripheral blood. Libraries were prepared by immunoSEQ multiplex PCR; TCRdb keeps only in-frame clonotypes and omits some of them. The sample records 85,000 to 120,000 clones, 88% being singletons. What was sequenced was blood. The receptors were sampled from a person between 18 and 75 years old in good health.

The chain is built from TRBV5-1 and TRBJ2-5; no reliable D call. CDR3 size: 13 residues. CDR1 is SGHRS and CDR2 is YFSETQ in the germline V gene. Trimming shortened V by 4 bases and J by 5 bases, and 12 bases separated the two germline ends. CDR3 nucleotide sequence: TGCGCCAGCAGCCCTGGGGTAGGGGAGACCCAGTACTTC. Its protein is CASSPGVGETQYF.

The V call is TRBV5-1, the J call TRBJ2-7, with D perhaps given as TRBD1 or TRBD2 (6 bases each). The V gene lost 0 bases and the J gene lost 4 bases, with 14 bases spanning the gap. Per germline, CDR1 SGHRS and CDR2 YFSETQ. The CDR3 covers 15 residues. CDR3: CASSLGGAPPYEQYF. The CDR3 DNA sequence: TGCGCCAGCAGCTTGGGGGGGGCCCCCCCTTACGAGCAGTACTTC.

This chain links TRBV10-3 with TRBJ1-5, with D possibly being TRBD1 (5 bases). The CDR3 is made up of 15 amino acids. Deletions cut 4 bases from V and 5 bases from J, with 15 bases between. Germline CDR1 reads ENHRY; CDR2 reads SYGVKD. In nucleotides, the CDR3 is TGTGCCATCAGTGCAGGGAGCCTCAAAGATCAGCCCCAGCATTTT. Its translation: CAISAGSLKDQPQHF.

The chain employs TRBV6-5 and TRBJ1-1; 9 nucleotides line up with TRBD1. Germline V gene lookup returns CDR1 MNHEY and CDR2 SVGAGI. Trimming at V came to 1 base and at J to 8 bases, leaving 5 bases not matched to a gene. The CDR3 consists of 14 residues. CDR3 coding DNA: TGTGCCAGCAGTTACTATCGGACAGGGGAGGAAGCTTTCTTT. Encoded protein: CASSYYRTGEEAFF.

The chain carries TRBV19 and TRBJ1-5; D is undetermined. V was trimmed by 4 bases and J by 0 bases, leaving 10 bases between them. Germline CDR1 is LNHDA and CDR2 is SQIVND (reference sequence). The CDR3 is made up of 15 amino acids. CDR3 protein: CASSTSDYSNQPQHF. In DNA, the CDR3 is TGTGCCAGTAGTACGTCTGACTATAGCAATCAGCCCCAGCATTTT. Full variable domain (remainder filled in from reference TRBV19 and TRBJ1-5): DGGITQSPKYLFRKEGQNVTLSCEQNLNHDAMYWYRQDPGQGLRLIYYSQIVNDFQKGDIAEGYSVSREKKESFPLTVTSAQKNPTAFYLCASSTSDYSNQPQHFGDGTRLSIL.

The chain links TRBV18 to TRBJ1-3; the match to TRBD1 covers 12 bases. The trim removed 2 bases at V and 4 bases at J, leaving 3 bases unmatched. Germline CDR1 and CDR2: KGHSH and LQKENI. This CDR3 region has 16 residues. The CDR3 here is CASSPGTGGIGNTIYF. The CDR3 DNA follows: TGTGCCAGCTCACCAGGGACAGGGGGCATCGGAAACACCATATATTTT. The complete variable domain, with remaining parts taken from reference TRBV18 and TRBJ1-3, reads NAGVMQNPRHLVRRRGQEARLRCSPMKGHSHVYWYRQLPEEGLKFMVYLQKENIIDESGMPKERFSAEFPKEGPSILRIQQVVRGDSAAYFCASSPGTGGIGNTIYFGEGSWLTVV.

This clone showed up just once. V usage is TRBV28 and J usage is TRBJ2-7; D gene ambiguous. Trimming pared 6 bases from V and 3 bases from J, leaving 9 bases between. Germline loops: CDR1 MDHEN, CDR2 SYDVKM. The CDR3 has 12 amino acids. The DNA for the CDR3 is TGTGCCAGCAGCCCGGACCGCTACGAGCAGTACTTC. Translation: CASSPDRYEQYF.

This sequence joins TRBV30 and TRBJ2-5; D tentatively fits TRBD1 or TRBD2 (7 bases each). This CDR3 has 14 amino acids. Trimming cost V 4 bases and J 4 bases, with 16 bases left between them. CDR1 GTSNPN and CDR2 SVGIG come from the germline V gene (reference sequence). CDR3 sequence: CAWNRQGGIETQYF. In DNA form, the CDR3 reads TGTGCCTGGAACAGACAGGGAGGGATAGAGACCCAGTACTTC.

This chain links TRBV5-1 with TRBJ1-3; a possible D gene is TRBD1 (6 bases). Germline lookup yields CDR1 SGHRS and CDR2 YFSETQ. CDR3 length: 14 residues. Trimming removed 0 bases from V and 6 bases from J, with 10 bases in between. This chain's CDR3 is CASSLEQGVNTIYF. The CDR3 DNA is TGCGCCAGCAGCTTGGAACAGGGAGTAAACACCATATATTTT.

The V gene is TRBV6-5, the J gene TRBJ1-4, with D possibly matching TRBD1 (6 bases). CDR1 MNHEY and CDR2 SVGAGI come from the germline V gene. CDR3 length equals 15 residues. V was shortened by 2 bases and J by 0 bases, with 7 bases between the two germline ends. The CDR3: CASSYGGPTNEKLFF. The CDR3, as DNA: TGTGCCAGCAGTTACGGGGGGCCAACTAATGAAAAACTGTTTTTT.

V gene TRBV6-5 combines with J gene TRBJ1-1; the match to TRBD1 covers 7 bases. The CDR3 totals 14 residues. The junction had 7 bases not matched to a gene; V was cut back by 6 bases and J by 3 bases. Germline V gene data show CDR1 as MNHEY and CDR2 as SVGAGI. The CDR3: CASSKQGSDTEAFF. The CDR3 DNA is TGTGCCAGCAGCAAACAGGGGTCCGACACTGAAGCTTTCTTT.